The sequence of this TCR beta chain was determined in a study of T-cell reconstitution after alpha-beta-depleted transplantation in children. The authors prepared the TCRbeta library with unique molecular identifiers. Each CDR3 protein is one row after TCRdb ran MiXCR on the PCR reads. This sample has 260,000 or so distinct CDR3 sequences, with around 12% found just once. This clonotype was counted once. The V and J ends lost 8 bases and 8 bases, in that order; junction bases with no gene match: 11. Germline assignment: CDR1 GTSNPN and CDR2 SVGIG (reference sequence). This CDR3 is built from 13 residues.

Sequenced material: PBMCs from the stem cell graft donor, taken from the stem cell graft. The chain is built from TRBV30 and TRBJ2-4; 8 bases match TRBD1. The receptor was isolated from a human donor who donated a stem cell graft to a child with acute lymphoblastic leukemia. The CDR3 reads CAQGTGGWDIQYF. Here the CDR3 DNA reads TGTGCCCAAGGGACAGGTGGATGGGACATTCAGTACTTC.